The rows below give T cell receptor beta chains drawn from one sample of a study of cytomegalovirus exposure and HLA in healthy donors. Data came from immunoSEQ multiplex PCR; TCRdb stores just in-frame clones and leaves some out. Of under 250,000 clones detected, around 80% appear once; the ten largest clones hold under 4.5%. Sequencing was carried out using PBMCs. The receptors stem from a young woman in good health and CMV-seropositive. Both conserved end residues are part of each CDR3. Each record gives: CDR3 length, J gene, D gene, clone size, V gene, CDR3 protein, CDR3 DNA. D genes are given only for firm matches. Only part of the rows carry a size: once, few, many, or a class if the clone is expanded.

18 | TRBJ1-3 | NA | many | TRBV4-1 | CASSQREGPLGKSNTIYF | TGCGCCAGCAGCCAAAGGGAGGGCCCGTTAGGGAAGTCGAACACCATATATTTT
15 | TRBJ2-4 | NA | NA | TRBV6-5 | CASSSGFGAKNIQYF | TGTGCCAGCAGTTCGGGGTTCGGGGCCAAAAACATTCAGTACTTC
16 | TRBJ2-5 | TRBD1 | few | TRBV6-5 | CASSYPTGGTQETQYF | TGTGCCAGCAGTTACCCGACAGGGGGCACACAAGAGACCCAGTACTTC
16 | TRBJ2-3 | NA | NA | TRBV28 | CASSLPGGSGTDTQYF | TGTGCCAGCAGCCTACCAGGGGGGTCCGGCACAGATACGCAGTATTTT
15 | TRBJ2-1 | TRBD2 | NA | TRBV4-3 | CASSQDERGYNEQFF | TGCGCCAGCAGCCAAGACGAGCGGGGGTACAATGAGCAGTTCTTC
14 | TRBJ2-5 | NA | NA | TRBV11-3 | CASSSTRFQETQYF | TGTGCCAGCAGCTCGACTAGATTTCAAGAGACCCAGTACTTC
14 | TRBJ1-1 | TRBD1 | NA | TRBV6-5 | CASSYTLDRDEAFF | TGTGCCAGCAGTTACACTCTTGACAGGGATGAAGCTTTCTTT
16 | TRBJ2-3 | TRBD2 | NA | TRBV5-1 | CASSWGTSGRTDTQYF | TGCGCCAGCAGCTGGGGGACTAGCGGGAGGACAGATACGCAGTATTTT
12 | TRBJ2-3 | TRBD1 | few | TRBV10-1 | CASSPGQGTQYF | TGCGCCAGCAGCCCGGGACAGGGTACGCAGTATTTT
14 | TRBJ2-1 | NA | NA | TRBV6-6 | CASSYSRGYNEQFF | TGTGCCAGCAGTTACTCCCGGGGATACAATGAGCAGTTCTTC
14 | TRBJ2-1 | NA | NA | TRBV27 | CASKPPGNYNEQFF | TGTGCCAGCAAACCCCCGGGAAACTACAATGAGCAGTTCTTC
18 | TRBJ2-6 | TRBD2 | NA | TRBV4-1 | CASSHRSGRADGANVLTF | TGCGCCAGCAGCCATCGTAGCGGGAGGGCCGATGGGGCCAACGTCCTGACTTTC
17 | TRBJ2-6 | NA | NA | TRBV11-3 | CASSGGGRKASEDVLTF | TGTGCCAGCAGCGGCGGGGGCAGGAAGGCTTCGGAGGACGTCCTGACTTTC
15 | TRBJ2-1 | NA | NA | TRBV7-2 | CASSLRASSYNEQFF | TGTGCCAGCAGCTTACGAGCGAGCTCCTACAATGAGCAGTTCTTC
16 | TRBJ1-2 | NA | NA | TRBV13 | CASSLRLVGLSMSYTF | TGTGCCAGCAGCTTACGTCTCGTGGGACTCTCTATGAGCTACACCTTC
16 | TRBJ2-2 | TRBD2 | NA | TRBV11-2 | CASSPLGRDKTGELFF | TGTGCCAGCAGTCCCTTAGGGAGGGATAAAACCGGGGAGCTGTTTTTT
15 | TRBJ1-1 | TRBD1 | few | TRBV19 | CASSPWDSEGTEAFF | TGTGCCAGTAGCCCCTGGGACAGCGAAGGCACTGAAGCTTTCTTT
16 | TRBJ2-2 | NA | few | TRBV21-1 | CASIKGSAGHTGELFF | TGTGCCAGCATCAAAGGGTCCGCAGGGCACACCGGGGAGCTGTTTTTT
18 | TRBJ2-1 | NA | NA | TRBV4-3 | CASSQDFLGTTTYNEQFF | TGCGCCAGCAGCCAAGATTTTTTGGGCACGACCACCTACAATGAGCAGTTCTTC
18 | TRBJ1-5 | TRBD1 | NA | TRBV7-2 | CASSLRPPGQGVFQPQHF | TGTGCCAGCAGCCTACGACCGCCCGGACAGGGGGTGTTTCAGCCCCAGCATTTT
13 | TRBJ2-7 | TRBD1 | NA | TRBV19 | CASSVGQGYEQYF | TGTGCCAGTAGTGTTGGACAGGGGTACGAGCAGTACTTC
15 | TRBJ2-5 | NA | NA | TRBV10-3 | CAISATIGVGETQYF | TGTGCCATCAGTGCGACTATAGGAGTTGGAGAGACCCAGTACTTC
13 | TRBJ1-5 | NA | NA | TRBV10-2 | CASSDTGALPQHF | TGCGCCAGCAGTGATACTGGGGCTTTGCCCCAGCATTTT
15 | TRBJ1-2 | NA | NA | TRBV13 | CASSLAKRANYGYTF | TGTGCCAGCAGCTTAGCTAAGCGAGCCAACTATGGCTACACCTTC
14 | TRBJ2-5 | TRBD1 | NA | TRBV6-5 | CASSAGTDQETQYF | TGTGCCAGCAGCGCCGGGACAGACCAAGAGACCCAGTACTTC
14 | TRBJ2-7 | NA | NA | TRBV13 | CASSLARDSYEQYF | TGTGCCAGCAGCTTAGCTCGAGACTCCTACGAGCAGTACTTC
15 | TRBJ2-4 | NA | NA | TRBV19 | CASSMAGPSRGIQYF | TGTGCCAGTAGTATGGCCGGGCCGTCAAGGGGCATTCAGTACTTC
14 | TRBJ2-7 | NA | NA | TRBV4-3 | CASSQEQGPYEQYF | TGCGCCAGCAGCCAAGAACAGGGTCCCTACGAGCAGTACTTC
13 | TRBJ2-7 | NA | NA | TRBV19 | CASRGRASYEQYF | TGTGCCAGTAGGGGCAGGGCCTCCTACGAGCAGTACTTC
13 | TRBJ1-1 | NA | NA | TRBV6-4 | CASRTDKDTEAFF | TGTGCCAGCAGGACAGACAAAGACACTGAAGCTTTCTTT
14 | TRBJ2-2 | TRBD2 | NA | TRBV7-2 | CASKETSGTGELFF | TGTGCCAGCAAGGAGACTAGCGGCACCGGGGAGCTGTTTTTT
15 | TRBJ1-3 | TRBD1 | NA | TRBV10-3 | CAVRRDRGSGNTIYF | TGTGCCGTCCGCCGGGACAGGGGCTCTGGAAACACCATATATTTT
14 | TRBJ2-7 | NA | NA | TRBV11-3 | CASSFPEAHREQYF | TGTGCCAGCAGCTTCCCCGAGGCCCACCGCGAGCAGTACTTC
16 | TRBJ2-3 | TRBD2 | NA | TRBV6-4 | CASSDVSSGGTDTQYF | TGTGCCAGCAGTGACGTCTCTAGCGGGGGTACAGATACGCAGTATTTT
13 | TRBJ2-1 | NA | NA | TRBV5-1 | CASGTTPLGGQFF | TGCGCCAGCGGGACTACGCCCCTAGGGGGGCAGTTCTTC
14 | TRBJ2-5 | NA | NA | TRBV7-2 | CASTWGVRGETQYF | TGTGCCAGCACCTGGGGGGTGAGAGGAGAGACCCAGTACTTC
16 | TRBJ2-5 | TRBD2 | NA | TRBV4-2 | CASSQASGQRAETQYF | TGTGCCAGCAGCCAAGCTAGCGGACAAAGGGCGGAGACCCAGTACTTC
18 | TRBJ1-5 | TRBD1 | NA | TRBV27 | CASSSKIRQGLNQLPQHF | TGTGCCAGCAGTTCCAAAATTCGACAGGGACTGAATCAACTGCCCCAGCATTTT
13 | TRBJ1-5 | NA | NA | TRBV18 | CASSPDTYQPQHF | TGTGCCAGCTCACCAGACACGTATCAGCCCCAGCATTTT
18 | TRBJ2-7 | TRBD1 | NA | TRBV15 | CATSSGQGPYSPSYEQYF | TGTGCCACCAGCAGCGGACAGGGGCCATATAGCCCCTCCTACGAGCAGTACTTC
14 | TRBJ1-1 | TRBD1 | NA | TRBV29-1 | CSVGADRGMTEAFF | TGCAGCGTTGGCGCCGACAGGGGAATGACTGAAGCTTTCTTT
15 | TRBJ1-3 | NA | NA | TRBV5-6 | CASSLGGHGGNTIYF | TGTGCCAGCAGCTTGGGAGGCCACGGGGGGAACACCATATATTTT
12 | TRBJ1-1 | NA | few | TRBV5-5 | CASSGGGPEAFF | TGTGCCAGCAGCGGCGGGGGCCCTGAAGCTTTCTTT
14 | TRBJ1-6 | NA | NA | TRBV6-5 | CASTDDRINSPLHF | TGTGCCAGCACCGACGACAGGATTAATTCACCCCTCCACTTT
13 | TRBJ1-1 | TRBD1 | once | TRBV10-3 | CAIRGQGDTEAFF | TGTGCCATCAGGGGACAGGGGGACACTGAAGCTTTCTTT
19 | TRBJ1-1 | NA | NA | TRBV9 | CASSPRRVGAHLVDTEAFF | TGTGCCAGCAGCCCTCGCCGCGTGGGGGCTCATTTGGTTGACACTGAAGCTTTCTTT
16 | TRBJ2-1 | TRBD2 | few | TRBV28 | CASSLYLSGGRLEQFF | TGTGCCAGCAGCCTATATCTTAGCGGGGGGCGTCTTGAGCAGTTCTTC
17 | TRBJ1-5 | TRBD1 | NA | TRBV7-2 | CASSLAEEGQGRQPQHF | TGTGCCAGCAGCTTAGCGGAGGAGGGACAGGGAAGACAGCCCCAGCATTTT